This note documents a single TCR beta chain sequence. Which antigen it targets is not known. No much larger clonotype is one base removed from it; base qualities were not supplied. The trim is 6 bases for V and 2 bases for J, with a gap of 10 bases between the germline ends. Via the germline V gene, CDR1 is MNHEY and CDR2 SVGAGI. Including cysteine and phenylalanine, the CDR3 has 13 amino acids. Just the 39-base CDR3 DNA is kept, in frame starting at base 1. The data were taken from a study of blood T cell repertoires in COVID-19 (dated by TCRdb to about 2020). About the investigation overall: Samples covering the acute and convalescent phases of COVID-19 were provided by collaborators in the United States, Italy and Spain. The material from the prospective study consisted of cDNA or gDNA derived from T cells, B-cell-depleted T cells, or PBMCs. Deeply sampled blood TCRbeta repertoires from subjects exposed to, actively infected with, or recovered from COVID-19 were included in the dataset. The repertoires were made available in a free public database intended to serve as a resource for research on the immune response to SARS-CoV-2. Samples came from the ongoing ImmuneRACE study (first 160 participants) plus 1,254 subjects from 6 global collaborators. A de-identified subject ID, COVID-19 status, age in years and sex were almost always included in the sample metadata. Where available, HLA class I and class II types were obtained from metadata supplied by the sample provider rather than from assay-based typing.

The collaborating institutions used their own protocols to collect whole blood in K2EDTA tubes. For TCRbeta analysis, collaborators shipped samples as frozen whole blood, isolated PBMCs, or DNA extracted from either of those sample types. Study-level results and caveats: The amount of clinical and demographic metadata varied by source and participant and was provided uncurated.

TCRbeta CDR3 regions were amplified from genomic DNA using the immunoSEQ Assay, a bias-controlled multiplex PCR. Per the original workflow: Within the assay, amplification of reference gene primers was used to estimate how many nucleated cells each sample contained. Sequence reads were collapsed and filtered to measure the absolute abundance of every unique TCRbeta CDR3 rearrangement. For each sample, productive Simpson clonality was calculated as the square root of Simpson's diversity index over productive rearrangements. TCRdb took over this immuneACCESS table, retaining in-frame rearrangements with V and J assigned. Such tables are incomplete; in checked studies, under half of the missing clones stem from an unresolved V gene, and the remainder is unexplained. D and trimming were read from the DNA, whereas the V and J calls and clone size are those reported in that table. The sample yields a few hundred thousand clones; 87% were counted once. The ten largest make up approximately 2.3% of the sample.

The V gene is TRBV6-5 and the J gene is TRBJ1-2; the D gene is perhaps TRBD1, on 6 matching bases. This TCR came from a woman aged 45-65 years with acute or convalescent COVID-19. The sample was peripheral blood. The CDR3 protein sequence reads: CASSDRRNYGYTF. The nucleotides read TGTGCCAGCAGCGACAGGAGGAACTATGGCTACACCTTC.